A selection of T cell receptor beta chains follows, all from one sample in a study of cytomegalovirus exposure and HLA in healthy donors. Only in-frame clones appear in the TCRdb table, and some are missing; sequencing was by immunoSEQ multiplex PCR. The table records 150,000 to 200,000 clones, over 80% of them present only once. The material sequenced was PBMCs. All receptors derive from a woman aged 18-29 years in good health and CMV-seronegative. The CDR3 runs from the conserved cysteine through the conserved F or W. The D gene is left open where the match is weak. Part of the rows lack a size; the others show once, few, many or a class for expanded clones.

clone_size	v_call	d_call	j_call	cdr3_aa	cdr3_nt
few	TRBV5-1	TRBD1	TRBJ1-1	CASSPDMTGSTEAFF	TGCGCCAGCAGCCCGGACATGACAGGGAGCACTGAAGCTTTCTTT
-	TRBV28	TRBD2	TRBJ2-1	CASSSPTSGGAYEQFF	TGTGCCAGCAGTTCCCCGACTAGCGGGGGGGCCTATGAGCAGTTCTTC
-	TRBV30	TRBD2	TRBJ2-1	CAWTPGLAGGEQFF	TGTGCCTGGACCCCGGGGCTAGCGGGGGGAGAGCAGTTCTTC
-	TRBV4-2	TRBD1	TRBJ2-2	CASSQTGTGGGELFF	TGTGCCAGCAGCCAGACAGGGACCGGCGGCGGGGAGCTGTTTTTT
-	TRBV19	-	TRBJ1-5	CASSILVRGNQPQHF	TGTGCCAGTAGTATTTTAGTTAGAGGCAATCAGCCCCAGCATTTT
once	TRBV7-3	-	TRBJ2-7	CASSLTSSYEQYF	TGTGCCAGCAGCTTAACTAGCTCCTACGAGCAGTACTTC
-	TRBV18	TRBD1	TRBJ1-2	CASSEGQGAYGYTF	TGTGCCAGCTCCGAGGGACAGGGGGCCTATGGCTACACCTTC
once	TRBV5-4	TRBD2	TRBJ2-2	CASKFGGGLGELFF	TGTGCCAGCAAGTTCGGGGGAGGGTTGGGGGAGCTGTTTTTT
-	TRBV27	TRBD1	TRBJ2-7	CASSFRQGSYEQYF	TGTGCCAGCAGTTTCAGACAGGGCTCCTACGAGCAGTACTTC
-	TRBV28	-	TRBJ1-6	CASKRARAFNNSPLHF	TGTGCCAGCAAAAGGGCCAGGGCCTTCAACAATTCACCCCTCCACTTT
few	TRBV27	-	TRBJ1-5	CASSLQAGVQPQHF	TGTGCCAGCAGTTTACAGGCAGGGGTACAGCCCCAGCATTTT
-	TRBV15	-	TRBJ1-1	CATSSGVRPEAFF	TGTGCCACCAGCAGCGGGGTTCGTCCTGAAGCTTTCTTT
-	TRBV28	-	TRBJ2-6	CASSLPYLGRRGANVLTF	TGTGCCAGCAGTCTCCCCTATTTGGGGAGGCGGGGGGCCAACGTCCTGACTTTC
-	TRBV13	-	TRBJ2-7	CASSEGHTKGKQYF	TGTGCCAGCAGCGAGGGACACACCAAGGGAAAGCAGTACTTC
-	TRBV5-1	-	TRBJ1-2	CASRPPEGYGYTF	TGCGCCAGCAGGCCCCCGGAGGGCTATGGCTACACCTTC
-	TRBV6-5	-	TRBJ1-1	CASSWGGRGAFF	TGTGCCAGCAGCTGGGGCGGGAGGGGAGCTTTCTTT
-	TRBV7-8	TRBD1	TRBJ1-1	CASSTRQGGSGEAFF	TGTGCCAGCAGCACCAGACAGGGGGGGAGTGGTGAAGCTTTCTTT
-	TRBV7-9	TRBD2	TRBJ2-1	CASSYKIAGGRNEQFF	TGTGCCAGCAGCTACAAAATAGCGGGGGGGCGCAATGAGCAGTTCTTC
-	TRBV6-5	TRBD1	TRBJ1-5	CASSERQGQPQHF	TGTGCCAGCAGTGAACGACAGGGGCAGCCCCAGCATTTT
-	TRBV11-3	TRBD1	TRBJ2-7	CASSPMTGGRYEQYF	TGTGCCAGCAGCCCAATGACAGGGGGCAGGTACGAGCAGTACTTC
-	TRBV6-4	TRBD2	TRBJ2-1	CASSEEAGVYNEQFF	TGTGCCAGCAGTGAAGAAGCGGGGGTTTACAATGAGCAGTTCTTC
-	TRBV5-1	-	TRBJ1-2	CASSLTGGNYGYTF	TGCGCCAGCAGCTTGACGGGAGGGAACTATGGCTACACCTTC
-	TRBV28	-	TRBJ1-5	CASSFGGNQPQHF	TGTGCCAGCAGTTTCGGGGGAAATCAGCCCCAGCATTTT
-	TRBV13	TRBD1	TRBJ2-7	CASSIGQGSYEQYF	TGTGCCAGCAGCATAGGACAGGGGAGCTACGAGCAGTACTTC
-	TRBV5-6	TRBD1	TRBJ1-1	CASSLTMWDSNTEAFF	TGTGCCAGCAGCTTGACAATGTGGGACAGTAACACTGAAGCTTTCTTT
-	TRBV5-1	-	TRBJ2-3	CASTEGGISTDTQYF	TGCGCCAGCACCGAGGGGGGGATCTCCACAGATACGCAGTATTTT
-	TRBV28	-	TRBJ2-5	CASRGSVTQYF	TGTGCCAGCAGAGGGAGCGTGACCCAGTACTTC
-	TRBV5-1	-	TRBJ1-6	CASSWDLGQFSPLHF	TGCGCCAGCAGCTGGGATCTGGGGCAATTTTCACCCCTCCACTTT
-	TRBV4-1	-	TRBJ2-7	CASSQSGGTYEQYF	TGCGCCAGCAGCCAATCCGGAGGGACCTACGAGCAGTACTTC
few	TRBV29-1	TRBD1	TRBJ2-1	CSVAYGQGYSGSYEQFF	TGCAGCGTTGCTTACGGACAGGGGTATAGCGGCAGCTATGAGCAGTTCTTC
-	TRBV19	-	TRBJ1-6	CASRGRAGANSPNSPLHF	TGTGCCAGTAGGGGCCGGGCAGGGGCCAACTCGCCCAATTCACCCCTCCACTTT
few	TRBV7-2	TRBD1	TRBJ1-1	CASSLVGTGKYMNTEAFF	TGTGCCAGCAGCTTAGTTGGGACAGGGAAATACATGAACACTGAAGCTTTCTTT
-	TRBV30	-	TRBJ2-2	CAWAGTLNTGELFF	TGTGCCTGGGCCGGGACACTTAACACCGGGGAGCTGTTTTTT
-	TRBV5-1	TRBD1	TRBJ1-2	CASSLQGAEADGYTF	TGCGCCAGCAGCTTACAGGGGGCGGAGGCGGATGGCTACACCTTC
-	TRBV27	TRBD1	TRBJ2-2	CASSPHWGTANTGELFF	TGTGCCAGCAGTCCCCATTGGGGGACAGCAAACACCGGGGAGCTGTTTTTT
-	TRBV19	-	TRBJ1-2	CASSESGSYGYTF	TGTGCCAGTAGTGAGTCAGGCTCGTATGGCTACACCTTC
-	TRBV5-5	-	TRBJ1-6	CASREAKNSPLHF	TGTGCCAGCAGGGAAGCGAAGAATTCACCCCTCCACTTT
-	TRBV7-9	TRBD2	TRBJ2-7	CSSSLSGRGLAGAEQYF	TGTTCCAGCAGCTTAAGTGGTAGGGGGCTAGCGGGGGCCGAGCAGTACTTC
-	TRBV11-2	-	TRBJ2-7	CASSLVTGITHEQYF	TGTGCCAGCAGCTTAGTGACAGGTATAACTCACGAGCAGTACTTC
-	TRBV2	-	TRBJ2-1	CASSPTRDEQFF	TGTGCCAGCAGCCCCACTAGGGATGAGCAGTTCTTC
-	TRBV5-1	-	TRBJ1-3	CASSSRSGDYSGNTIYF	TGCGCCAGCAGTTCGAGGTCGGGGGACTACTCTGGAAACACCATATATTTT
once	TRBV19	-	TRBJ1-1	CASTSRVPNTEAFF	TGTGCCAGTACAAGCCGGGTCCCGAACACTGAAGCTTTCTTT
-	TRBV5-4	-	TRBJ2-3	CASSLQSGSHTDTQYF	TGTGCCAGCAGCTTACAGAGTGGGTCCCACACAGATACGCAGTATTTT
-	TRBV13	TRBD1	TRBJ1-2	CASSPRQGALYGYTF	TGTGCCAGCAGCCCAAGACAGGGGGCTCTCTATGGCTACACCTTC
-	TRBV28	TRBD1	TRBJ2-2	CASSFGGTGISGELFF	TGTGCCAGCAGTTTTGGGGGGACAGGGATCTCCGGGGAGCTGTTTTTT
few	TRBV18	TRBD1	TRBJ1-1	CASSTRDSTEAFF	TGTGCCAGTTCGACACGGGACAGCACTGAAGCTTTCTTT
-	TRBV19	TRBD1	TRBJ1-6	CASSTTDRRNSPLHF	TGTGCCAGTAGTACGACGGACAGGCGGAATTCACCCCTCCACTTT
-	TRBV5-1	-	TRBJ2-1	CASSPRNGGPEQFF	TGCGCCAGCAGCCCCCGTAATGGGGGCCCCGAGCAGTTCTTC
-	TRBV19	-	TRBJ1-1	CASSAPLPGNTEAFF	TGTGCCAGTAGTGCCCCACTCCCCGGGAACACTGAAGCTTTCTTT
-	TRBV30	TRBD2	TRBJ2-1	CAWSKRGPNEQFF	TGTGCCTGGAGTAAGCGGGGGCCCAATGAGCAGTTCTTC
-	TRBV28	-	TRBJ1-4	CASSSIAQGSHNEKLFF	TGTGCCAGCAGTTCCATAGCCCAGGGGAGCCATAATGAAAAACTGTTTTTT
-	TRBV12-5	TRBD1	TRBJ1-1	CASGIGQGAIMNTEAFF	TGTGCTAGTGGTATCGGACAGGGGGCGATTATGAACACTGAAGCTTTCTTT
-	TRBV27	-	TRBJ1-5	CASSLQGTRDQPQHF	TGTGCCAGCAGTCTTCAGGGAACCAGGGATCAGCCCCAGCATTTT
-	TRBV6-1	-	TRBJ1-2	CASSEARGDYTF	TGTGCCAGCAGTGAAGCCAGGGGCGACTACACCTTC
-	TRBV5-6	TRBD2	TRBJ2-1	CASSLVGGLAGGPDEQFF	TGTGCCAGCAGCTTGGTAGGAGGACTAGCGGGGGGGCCGGATGAGCAGTTCTTC